This is a list of T cell receptor beta chains from one sample in a study of technical replicates of blood from several donors. Profiled with immunoSEQ multiplex PCR; TCRdb holds only in-frame clones, not every one. The sample yields roughly 80,000 clones, 90% to 95% seen once. The sample taken for sequencing was T cells isolated from PBMCs. The source is a human donor in good health. CDR3s include the opening cysteine and the closing phenylalanine or tryptophan. D genes are given only for firm matches. For some rows the clone size is stated as once, few or many, or as a class when expanded; others skip it.

cdr3_length j_call v_call clone_size d_call cdr3_aa cdr3_nt
15 TRBJ2-1 TRBV4-2 NA TRBD1 CASSPQGAQADEQFF TGTGCCAGCAGCCCCCAGGGGGCGCAGGCGGATGAGCAGTTCTTC
15 TRBJ2-7 TRBV6-6 NA NA CASSSHSGIAAEQYF TGTGCCAGCAGTTCACACTCCGGGATAGCAGCCGAGCAGTACTTC
14 TRBJ2-7 TRBV19 NA NA CASSIGGASYEQYF TGTGCCAGTAGTATAGGCGGGGCATCCTACGAGCAGTACTTC
15 TRBJ2-3 TRBV7-6 few NA CASSLDPGRTDTQYF TGTGCCAGCAGCTTGGATCCAGGGCGGACAGATACGCAGTATTTT
14 TRBJ2-7 TRBV11-2 once NA CASSPGVSSYEQYF TGTGCCAGCAGCCCAGGGGTGAGCTCCTACGAGCAGTACTTC
16 TRBJ1-2 TRBV7-2 NA TRBD1 CASSSYTGQVIYGYTF TGTGCCAGCAGCTCCTACACGGGACAGGTTATCTATGGCTACACCTTC
13 TRBJ1-5 TRBV2 NA TRBD1 CASNRQGNQPQHF TGTGCCAGCAATAGACAGGGGAATCAGCCCCAGCATTTT
15 TRBJ2-5 TRBV4-2 NA TRBD2 CASSQVVAGQETQYF TGTGCCAGCAGCCAAGTCGTAGCGGGACAAGAGACCCAGTACTTC
13 TRBJ2-7 TRBV19 NA TRBD1 CASARQGINEQYF TGTGCCAGTGCGAGACAGGGGATCAACGAGCAGTACTTC
14 TRBJ2-7 TRBV19 NA TRBD1 CASSLVTGIYEQYF TGTGCCAGTAGTCTCGTGACAGGGATCTACGAGCAGTACTTC
16 TRBJ2-2 TRBV5-6 NA TRBD1 CASSPAGQGDTGELFF TGTGCCAGCAGCCCAGCGGGACAGGGGGATACCGGGGAGCTGTTTTTT
14 TRBJ1-1 TRBV19 NA NA CASSIDRGSTEAFF TGTGCCAGTAGTATAGACAGGGGAAGCACTGAAGCTTTCTTT
17 TRBJ2-7 TRBV7-2 NA TRBD1 CASSFTPGQTISYEQYF TGTGCCAGCAGCTTTACTCCGGGACAGACAATATCCTACGAGCAGTACTTC
15 TRBJ1-2 TRBV5-4 NA NA CASSLVQQGRYGYTF TGTGCCAGCAGCTTGGTACAGCAGGGTCGCTATGGCTACACCTTC
14 TRBJ2-2 TRBV7-3 NA NA CASSQQTGTGELFF TGTGCCAGCAGCCAACAGACAGGCACCGGGGAGCTGTTTTTT
15 TRBJ2-3 TRBV7-2 NA NA CASSLGGVGIDTQYF TGTGCCAGCAGCCTGGGCGGGGTGGGAATAGATACGCAGTATTTT
18 TRBJ2-7 TRBV2 NA NA CASSEAGWTADLDYEQYF TGTGCCAGCAGTGAAGCAGGGTGGACAGCAGATTTGGACTACGAGCAGTACTTC
12 TRBJ2-7 TRBV19 NA NA CATTSGSYEQYF TGTGCCACTACCTCAGGGTCCTACGAGCAGTACTTC
14 TRBJ2-7 TRBV27 NA TRBD1 CASSARDSRYEQYF TGTGCCAGCAGTGCCCGGGACAGCCGCTACGAGCAGTACTTC
14 TRBJ2-7 TRBV5-5 once NA CASSPRRFEVQQYF TGTGCCAGCAGCCCCCGGAGGTTCGAGGTACAGCAGTACTTC
13 TRBJ2-5 TRBV10-1 NA TRBD2 CASSFSGTETQYF TGCGCCAGCAGCTTTAGCGGGACAGAGACCCAGTACTTC
13 TRBJ1-2 TRBV11-2 NA NA CASSPGRGYGYTF TGTGCCAGCAGCCCAGGGCGGGGCTATGGCTACACCTTC
17 TRBJ2-1 TRBV30 NA TRBD2 CAWSGGGWTGTSNEQFF TGTGCCTGGAGTGGGGGTGGGTGGACCGGGACTAGCAATGAGCAGTTCTTC
14 TRBJ1-5 TRBV7-2 NA NA CASSVQQGNQPQHF TGTGCCAGCAGCGTACAGCAGGGTAATCAGCCCCAGCATTTT
14 TRBJ2-2 TRBV7-2 NA TRBD2 CASSFQRETGELFF TGTGCCAGCAGCTTTCAGCGGGAAACCGGGGAGCTGTTTTTT
17 TRBJ2-3 TRBV7-8 NA TRBD1 CASSFRIVGQVADTQYF TGTGCCAGCAGCTTTCGGATAGTGGGACAGGTGGCAGATACGCAGTATTTT
14 TRBJ1-4 TRBV28 NA TRBD1 CASSLGQGNEKLFF TGTGCCAGCAGTTTGGGACAGGGGAATGAAAAACTGTTTTTT
13 TRBJ2-2 TRBV30 NA NA CALSSSNTGELFF TGTGCCCTCTCTTCCTCGAACACCGGGGAGCTGTTTTTT
14 TRBJ2-7 TRBV9 NA TRBD1 CASSAGGKTYEQYF TGTGCCAGCAGTGCAGGGGGTAAAACCTACGAGCAGTACTTC
15 TRBJ2-1 TRBV2 NA TRBD1 CASRAGTGGYNEQFF TGTGCCAGCAGAGCCGGGACAGGGGGCTACAATGAGCAGTTCTTC
16 TRBJ2-7 TRBV5-4 NA TRBD2 CASSLDGWSGGGEQYF TGTGCCAGCAGCCTCGATGGTTGGTCGGGAGGGGGCGAGCAGTACTTC
15 TRBJ2-7 TRBV6-5 NA TRBD1 CASSYSFPDRNEQYF TGTGCCAGCAGTTACTCCTTCCCGGACAGGAACGAGCAGTACTTC
14 TRBJ1-2 TRBV5-1 NA NA CASSSHRVPYGYTF TGCGCCAGCAGCTCTCACAGGGTACCCTATGGCTACACCTTC
13 TRBJ1-2 TRBV2 NA NA CASRVDGSYGYTF TGTGCCAGCAGAGTGGACGGGAGCTATGGCTACACCTTC
14 TRBJ2-7 TRBV6-1 once TRBD2 CASSRTSGSYEQYF TGTGCCAGCAGCAGGACTAGCGGCTCCTACGAGCAGTACTTC
14 TRBJ2-5 TRBV6-6 NA NA CASSYELARETQYF TGTGCCAGCAGTTACGAGCTAGCTCGAGAGACCCAGTACTTC
16 TRBJ2-3 TRBV9 NA TRBD2 CASSVAGGGGTDTQYF TGTGCCAGCAGCGTAGCGGGGGGGGGAGGCACAGATACGCAGTATTTT
16 TRBJ2-1 TRBV6-5 NA TRBD1 CASSYRQGSSYNEQFF TGTGCCAGCAGTTATAGACAGGGTAGCTCCTACAATGAGCAGTTCTTC
15 TRBJ2-2 TRBV28 NA NA CASRTQGVYTGELFF TGTGCCAGCAGGACGCAGGGCGTGTACACCGGGGAGCTGTTTTTT
13 TRBJ2-3 TRBV4-3 NA NA CASSLDYTDTQYF TGCGCCAGCAGCCTGGACTACACAGATACGCAGTATTTT
13 TRBJ2-7 TRBV5-5 once NA CASSLGPIEEQYF TGTGCCAGCAGCTTGGGTCCCATTGAGGAGCAGTACTTC
14 TRBJ1-1 TRBV9 NA NA CASSVIQGNTEAFF TGTGCCAGCAGCGTAATACAGGGGAACACTGAAGCTTTCTTT
14 TRBJ1-1 TRBV5-1 NA NA CASSLSVTGTEAFF TGCGCCAGCAGCTTGAGTGTAACGGGAACTGAAGCTTTCTTT
12 TRBJ1-1 TRBV14 NA NA CASSYGNTEAFF TGTGCCAGCAGCTACGGGAACACTGAAGCTTTCTTT
16 TRBJ2-1 TRBV5-1 NA TRBD2 CASSPGLLSSYNEQFF TGCGCCAGCAGCCCGGGACTACTAAGCTCCTACAATGAGCAGTTCTTC
14 TRBJ1-2 TRBV18 NA TRBD1 CASSYGDRATGYTF TGTGCCAGCTCCTATGGGGACAGGGCGACTGGCTACACCTTC
13 TRBJ2-7 TRBV6-6 NA TRBD2 CASRRTSGSGQYF TGTGCCAGCAGAAGGACTAGCGGGAGCGGGCAGTACTTC
16 TRBJ2-1 TRBV7-9 NA NA CASSLIGAYDYNEQFF TGTGCCAGCAGCTTAATTGGGGCGTATGACTACAATGAGCAGTTCTTC
13 TRBJ1-4 TRBV29-1 NA NA CSVAVRRYGKLFF TGCAGCGTTGCGGTCAGGCGATATGGAAAACTGTTTTTT
15 TRBJ2-3 TRBV4-2 NA TRBD2 CASSQEGEGADTQYF TGTGCCAGCAGCCAAGAAGGGGAGGGAGCAGATACGCAGTATTTT
18 TRBJ2-2 TRBV13 once TRBD2 CASSPYSGRVTNTGELFF TGTGCCAGCAGCCCCTATAGCGGGAGGGTTACGAACACCGGGGAGCTGTTTTTT